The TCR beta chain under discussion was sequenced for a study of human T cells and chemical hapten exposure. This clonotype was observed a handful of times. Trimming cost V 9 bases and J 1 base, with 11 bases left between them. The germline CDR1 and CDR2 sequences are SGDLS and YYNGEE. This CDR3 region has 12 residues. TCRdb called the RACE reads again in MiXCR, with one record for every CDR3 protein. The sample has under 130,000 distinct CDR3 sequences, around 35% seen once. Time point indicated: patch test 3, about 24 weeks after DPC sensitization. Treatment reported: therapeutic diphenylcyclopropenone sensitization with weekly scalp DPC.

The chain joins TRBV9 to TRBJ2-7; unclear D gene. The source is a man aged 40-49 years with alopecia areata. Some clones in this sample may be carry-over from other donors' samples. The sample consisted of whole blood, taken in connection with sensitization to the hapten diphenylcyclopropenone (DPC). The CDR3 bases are TGTGCCATACCAGCCTCGTCCTACGAGCAGTACTTC. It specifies CAIPASSYEQYF.